This T cell receptor beta chain was sequenced during a study of CD8+ T cells in alopecia areata. Study summary: Percentage of affected scalp area was the basis on which treated patients' severity was scored.

V was shortened by 0 bases and J by 3 bases, with 10 bases between the two germline ends. This CDR3 is 14 amino acids long. Germline V CDR1 and CDR2: SGHRS, YFSETQ. cDNA reverse transcribed from extracted RNA served as the sequencing template. The table came from immunoSEQ multiplex PCR; TCRdb's copy has only in-frame clones and leaves some out. Of approximately 140,000 clones in the sample, approximately 86% were seen once. Noted treatment: oral pan-JAK inhibitor, 5-10 mg twice daily. This chain connects TRBV5-1 to TRBJ2-7; D unclear. The input for sequencing was CD8+ T cells sorted from blood, taken at week 4, from a patient treated with tofacitinib. This receptor was obtained from a human donor with alopecia areata. CDR3 DNA sequence: TGCGCCAGCAGCTTGGAGGCAGGAGACTACGAGCAGTACTTC. Protein sequence: CASSLEAGDYEQYF.